This T cell receptor beta chain was identified in a study of cytomegalovirus exposure and HLA in healthy donors. This clone was picked up a small number of times. Its antigen is currently unknown. In the PCR, 60 Vbeta and 13 Jbeta primers were used. Assay: immunoSEQ multiplex PCR; the TCRdb copy retains only in-frame clones and omits some. The data show around 91,000 clones, over 75% seen once. This CDR3 is built from 13 residues. Regarding the study as a whole: Data from an earlier analysis indicated that most TCR beta V segments were productive either about 90% or about 30% of the time. Differences between HLA loci emerged in a later analysis of TCR association rates, with DRB1 most and HLA-C fewest. An observed cluster of highly shared sequence variants was recorded as a likely sequencing artifact. With later analysis, a missense DCLRE1C variant became linked to TCR beta V- and J-gene trimming.

This chain joins TRBV21-1 and TRBJ2-7; whether TRBD2, the table's D call, matches the DNA was not checked. TRBV21-1 is reported as a pseudogene. This receptor was taken from a male donor in good health and CMV-seropositive. Sequencing used PBMCs. CDR3 loop: CASSVGIADEQYF. DNA for the CDR3: TGTGCCAGCAGCGTCGGGATCGCGGACGAGCAGTACTTC.